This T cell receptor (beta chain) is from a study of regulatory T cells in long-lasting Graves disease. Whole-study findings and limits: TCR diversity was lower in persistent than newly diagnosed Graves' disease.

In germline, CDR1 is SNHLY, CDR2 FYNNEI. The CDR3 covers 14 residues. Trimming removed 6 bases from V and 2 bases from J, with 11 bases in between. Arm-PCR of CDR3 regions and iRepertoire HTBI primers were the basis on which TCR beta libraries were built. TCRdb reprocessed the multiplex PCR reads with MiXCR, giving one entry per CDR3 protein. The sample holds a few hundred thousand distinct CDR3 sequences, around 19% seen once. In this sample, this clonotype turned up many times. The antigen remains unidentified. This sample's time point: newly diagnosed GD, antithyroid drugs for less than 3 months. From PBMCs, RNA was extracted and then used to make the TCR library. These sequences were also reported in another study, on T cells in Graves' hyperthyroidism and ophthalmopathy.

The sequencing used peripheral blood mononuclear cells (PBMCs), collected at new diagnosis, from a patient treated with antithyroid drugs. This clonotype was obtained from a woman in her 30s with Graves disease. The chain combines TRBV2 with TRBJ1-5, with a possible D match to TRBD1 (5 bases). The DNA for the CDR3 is TGTGCCAGCAGGCAGGGTTTCCGCAATCAGCCCCAGCATTTT. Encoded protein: CASRQGFRNQPQHF.